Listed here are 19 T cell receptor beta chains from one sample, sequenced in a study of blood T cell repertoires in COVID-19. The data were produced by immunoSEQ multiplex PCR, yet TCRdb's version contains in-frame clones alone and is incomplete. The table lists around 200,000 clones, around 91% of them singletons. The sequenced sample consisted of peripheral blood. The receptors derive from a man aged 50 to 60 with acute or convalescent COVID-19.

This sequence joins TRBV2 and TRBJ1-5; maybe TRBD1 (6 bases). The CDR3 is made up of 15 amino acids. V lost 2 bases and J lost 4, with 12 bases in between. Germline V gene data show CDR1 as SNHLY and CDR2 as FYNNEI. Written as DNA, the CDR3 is TGTGCCAGCAGTGAAAACGGACAGCCTAATCAGCCCCAGCATTTT. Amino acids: CASSENGQPNQPQHF.

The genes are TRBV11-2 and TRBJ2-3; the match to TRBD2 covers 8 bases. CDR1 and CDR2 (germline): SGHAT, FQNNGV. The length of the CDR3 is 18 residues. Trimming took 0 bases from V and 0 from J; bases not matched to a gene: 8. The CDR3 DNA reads TGTGCCAGCAGCTTAGAACCCGCGGGAGGATCGAGCACAGATACGCAGTATTTT. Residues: CASSLEPAGGSSTDTQYF.

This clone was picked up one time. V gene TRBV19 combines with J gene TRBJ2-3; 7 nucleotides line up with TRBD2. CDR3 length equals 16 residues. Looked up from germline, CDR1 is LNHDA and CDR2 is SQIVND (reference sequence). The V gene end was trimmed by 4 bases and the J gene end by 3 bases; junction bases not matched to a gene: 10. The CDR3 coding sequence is TGTGCCAGTAGTAGGGAGGGGCGGGCGAGGACAGATACGCAGTATTTT. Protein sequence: CASSREGRARTDTQYF. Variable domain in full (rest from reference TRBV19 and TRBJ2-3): DGGITQSPKYLFRKEGQNVTLSCEQNLNHDAMYWYRQDPGQGLRLIYYSQIVNDFQKGDIAEGYSVSREKKESFPLTVTSAQKNPTAFYLCASSREGRARTDTQYFGPGTRLTVL.

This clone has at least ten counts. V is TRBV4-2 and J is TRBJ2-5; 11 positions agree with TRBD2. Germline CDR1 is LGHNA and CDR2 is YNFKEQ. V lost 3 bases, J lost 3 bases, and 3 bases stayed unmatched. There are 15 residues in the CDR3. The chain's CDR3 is CASSQTGLAEETQYF. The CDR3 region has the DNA TGTGCCAGCAGCCAGACGGGACTAGCGGAAGAGACCCAGTACTTC.

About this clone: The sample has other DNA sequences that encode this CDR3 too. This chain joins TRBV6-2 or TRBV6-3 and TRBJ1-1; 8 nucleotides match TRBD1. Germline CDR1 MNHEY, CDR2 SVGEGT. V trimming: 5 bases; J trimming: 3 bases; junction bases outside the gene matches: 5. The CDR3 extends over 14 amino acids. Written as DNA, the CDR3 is TGTGCCAGCAGTAAAGGACAGGGTGACACTGAAGCTTTCTTT. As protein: CASSKGQGDTEAFF.

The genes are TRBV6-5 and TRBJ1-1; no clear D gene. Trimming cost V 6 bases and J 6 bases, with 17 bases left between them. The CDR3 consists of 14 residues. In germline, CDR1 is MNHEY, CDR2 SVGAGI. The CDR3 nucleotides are TGTGCCAGCAGCGCGATAGGAGGGCGGGCTGAAGCTTTCTTT. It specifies CASSAIGGRAEAFF.

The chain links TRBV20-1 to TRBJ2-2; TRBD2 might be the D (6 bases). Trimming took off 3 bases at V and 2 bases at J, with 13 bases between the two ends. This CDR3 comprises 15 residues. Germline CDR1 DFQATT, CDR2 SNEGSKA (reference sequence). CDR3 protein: CSASRGLLNTGELFF. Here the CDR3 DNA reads TGCAGTGCTAGTAGGGGACTTTTAAACACCGGGGAGCTGTTTTTT.

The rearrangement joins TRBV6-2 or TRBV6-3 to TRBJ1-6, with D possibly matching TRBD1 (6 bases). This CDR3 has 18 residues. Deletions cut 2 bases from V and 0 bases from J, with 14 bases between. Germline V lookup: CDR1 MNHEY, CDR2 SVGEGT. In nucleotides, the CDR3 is TGTGCCAGCAGTTACCCGACAGGCTGGAGCTCCTATAATTCACCCCTCCACTTT. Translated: CASSYPTGWSSYNSPLHF.

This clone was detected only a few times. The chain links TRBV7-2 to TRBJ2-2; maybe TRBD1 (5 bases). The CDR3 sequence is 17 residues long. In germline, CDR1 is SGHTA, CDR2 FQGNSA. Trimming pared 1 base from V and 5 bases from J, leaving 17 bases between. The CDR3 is CASSLVLAGLRTGELFF. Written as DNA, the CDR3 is TGTGCCAGCAGCTTAGTTCTGGCAGGGCTGAGGACCGGGGAGCTGTTTTTT.

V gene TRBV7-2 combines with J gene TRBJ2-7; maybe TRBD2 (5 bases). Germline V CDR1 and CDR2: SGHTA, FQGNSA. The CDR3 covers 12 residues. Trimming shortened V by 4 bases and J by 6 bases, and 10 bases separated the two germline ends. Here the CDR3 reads CASSSGSGEQYF. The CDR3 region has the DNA TGTGCCAGCAGCTCAGGAAGCGGCGAGCAGTACTTC.

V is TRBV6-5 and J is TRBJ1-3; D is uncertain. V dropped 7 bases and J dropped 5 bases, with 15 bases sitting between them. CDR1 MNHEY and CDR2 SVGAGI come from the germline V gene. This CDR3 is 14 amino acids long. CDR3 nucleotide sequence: TGTGCCAGCACCGCACCTGCTTACAGAAACACCATATATTTT. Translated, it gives CASTAPAYRNTIYF.

The CDR3 DNA sequence: TGCGCCAGCAGTGGGTCAGGGAGGAGGGATGACGAGCAGTACGTC. Amino acid sequence: CASSGSGRRDDEQYV. The genes are TRBV10-2 and TRBJ2-7, with D possibly matching TRBD2 (6 bases). Germline CDR1 reads WSHSY; CDR2 reads SAAADI. The CDR3 extends over 15 amino acids. V was clipped by 4 bases and J by 5 bases, with 18 bases between them.

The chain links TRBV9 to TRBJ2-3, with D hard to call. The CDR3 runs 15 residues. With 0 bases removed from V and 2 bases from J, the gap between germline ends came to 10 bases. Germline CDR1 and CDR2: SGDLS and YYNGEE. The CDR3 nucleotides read TGTGCCAGCAGCGTAGCTAGTTTGAACACAGATACGCAGTATTTT. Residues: CASSVASLNTDTQYF.

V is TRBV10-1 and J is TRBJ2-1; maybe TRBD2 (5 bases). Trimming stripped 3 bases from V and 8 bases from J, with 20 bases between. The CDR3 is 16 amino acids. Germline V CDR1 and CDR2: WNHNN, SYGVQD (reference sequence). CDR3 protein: CASSDIRRRGQDEQFF. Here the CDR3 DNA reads TGCGCCAGCAGTGATATTCGGAGGAGAGGGCAGGATGAGCAGTTCTTC.

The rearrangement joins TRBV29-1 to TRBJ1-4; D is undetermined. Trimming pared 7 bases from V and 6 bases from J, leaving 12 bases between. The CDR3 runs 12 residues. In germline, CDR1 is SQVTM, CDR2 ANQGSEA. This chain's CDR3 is CSAKFGDEKLFF. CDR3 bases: TGCAGCGCGAAATTCGGAGATGAAAAACTGTTTTTT.

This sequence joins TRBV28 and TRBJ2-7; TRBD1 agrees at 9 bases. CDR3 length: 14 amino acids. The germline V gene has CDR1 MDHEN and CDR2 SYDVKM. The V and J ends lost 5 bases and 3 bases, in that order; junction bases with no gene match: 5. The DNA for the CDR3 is TGTGCCAGCAGTCTGGGGACAGGGATCTACGAGCAGTACTTC. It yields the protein CASSLGTGIYEQYF. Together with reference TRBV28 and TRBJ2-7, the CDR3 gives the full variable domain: DVKVTQSSRYLVKRTGEKVFLECVQDMDHENMFWYRQDPGLGLRLIYFSYDVKMKEKGDIPEGYSVSREKKERFSLILESASTNQTSMYLCASSLGTGIYEQYFGPGTRLTVT.

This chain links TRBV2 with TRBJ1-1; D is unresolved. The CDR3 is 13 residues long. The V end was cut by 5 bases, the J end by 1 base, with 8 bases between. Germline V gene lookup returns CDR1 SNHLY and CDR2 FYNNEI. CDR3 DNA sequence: TGTGCCAGCAGTCGGGATTCGAACACTGAAGCTTTCTTT. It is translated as CASSRDSNTEAFF.

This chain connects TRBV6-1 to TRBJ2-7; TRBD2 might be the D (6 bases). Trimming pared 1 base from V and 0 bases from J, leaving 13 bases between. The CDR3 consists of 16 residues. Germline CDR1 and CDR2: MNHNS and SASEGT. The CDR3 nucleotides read TGTGCCAGCAGTGAAGGATGGCGGGGTCCCTCCTACGAGCAGTACGTC. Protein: CASSEGWRGPSYEQYV.

The CDR3 protein is CASRWTGVNTEAFF. The DNA of the CDR3 is TGTGCCAGTAGATGGACAGGAGTGAACACTGAAGCTTTCTTT. The chain links TRBV19 to TRBJ1-1, with TRBD1 matching over 7 bases. J lost 0 bases, V lost 6 bases, and 4 bases had no gene match. The CDR3 sequence is 14 residues long. Germline CDR1 is LNHDA and CDR2 is SQIVND (reference sequence).